A single sample is the source of the 20 T cell receptor beta chains below, sequenced in a study of blood T cell repertoires in COVID-19. Method: immunoSEQ multiplex PCR; TCRdb's copy keeps in-frame clones and lacks some. The sample lists around 220,000 clones; about 85% were seen once. Sequenced input: PBMCs or T cells enriched from blood (not recorded which). These receptors were taken from a woman in her twenties or thirties with acute COVID-19.

This clone was recorded only once. The chain carries TRBV4-1 and TRBJ2-1, with TRBD2 matching 12 bases. J was trimmed by 9 bases and V by 3 bases; bases with no gene match: 9. The CDR3 sequence is 16 residues long. The germline gives CDR1 MGHRA, CDR2 YSYEKL. The CDR3: CASSHPSGRASGEQFF. Written as DNA, the CDR3 is TGCGCCAGCAGCCACCCTAGCGGGAGGGCGAGCGGTGAGCAGTTCTTC.

The chain joins TRBV6-5 to TRBJ1-4; a possible D gene is TRBD1 (5 bases). Between the trimmed V and J ends, which lost 4 bases and 4 bases, there was a span of 10 bases. The CDR3 is 14 residues long. The germline CDR1 and CDR2 sequences are MNHEY and SVGAGI. The CDR3 loop is CASSWRGLNEKLFF. The DNA for the CDR3 is TGTGCCAGCAGTTGGCGGGGACTTAATGAAAAACTGTTTTTT.

J is TRBJ2-1 and V is TRBV12-3 or TRBV12-4; the match to TRBD2 covers 8 bases. The CDR3 totals 13 residues. V shed 3 bases and J 9 bases; nucleotides not matched to a gene: 4. CDR3: CASSFVRGGEQFF. For the CDR3, the DNA is TGTGCCAGCAGTTTCGTTCGGGGGGGTGAGCAGTTCTTC.

The chain has TRBV30 and TRBJ1-5; 7 bases are shared with TRBD1. Germline lookup yields CDR1 GTSNPN and CDR2 SVGIG (reference sequence). V lost 3 bases to trimming and J lost 7 bases; unmatched junction nucleotides: 12. This CDR3 is built from 15 residues. CDR3 in amino acids: CAWSSDPRGQQPQHF. The CDR3 bases are TGTGCCTGGAGCTCAGATCCGAGGGGGCAGCAGCCCCAGCATTTT.

The chain employs TRBV5-1 and TRBJ2-3; 9 nucleotides align to TRBD1. CDR3 length: 15 residues. V lost 5 bases to trimming and J lost 0 bases; unmatched junction nucleotides: 4. In germline, CDR1 is SGHRS, CDR2 YFSETQ. CDR3 coding DNA: TGCGCCAGCAGACCACAGGGGGCTAGCACAGATACGCAGTATTTT. Amino acid sequence: CASRPQGASTDTQYF.

The V gene is TRBV5-1, the J gene TRBJ2-6; the match to TRBD1 covers 8 bases. J gave up 1 base and V 5 bases, and 5 bases lay outside the gene matches. The CDR3 covers 16 residues. The germline V gene has CDR1 SGHRS and CDR2 YFSETQ. The CDR3, as DNA: TGCGCCAGCAGGGGACAGGTTCAATCTGGGGCCAACGTCCTGACTTTC. This encodes CASRGQVQSGANVLTF.

The chain couples TRBV5-1 to TRBJ2-5; possible D gene TRBD1, 6 bases. The CDR3 contains 14 residues. Germline CDR1 is SGHRS and CDR2 is YFSETQ. The V gene lost 5 bases and the J gene lost 0 bases, with 11 bases spanning the gap. CDR3 DNA sequence: TGCGCCAGCAGGCCAGGACAGCACCAAGAGACCCAGTACTTC. Translating gives CASRPGQHQETQYF.

The chain joins TRBV15 to TRBJ2-3, with TRBD2 identical over 11 bases. Per germline, CDR1 LNHNV and CDR2 YYDKDF (reference sequence). The CDR3 is 19 amino acids. V shed 0 bases and J 0 bases; nucleotides not matched to a gene: 8. The CDR3 protein is CATSREPPLAGGSTDTQYF. The CDR3 DNA is TGTGCCACCAGCAGAGAGCCCCCTCTAGCGGGGGGTAGCACAGATACGCAGTATTTT.

J is TRBJ2-1 and V is TRBV5-1; TRBD2 matches at 9 bases. The CDR3 is 16 residues long. Germline-derived CDR1 and CDR2 are SGHRS and YFSETQ. After removal of 0 bases from V and 5 bases from J, the junction contained 6 bases not matched to a gene. CDR3: CASSLAGAGGNNEQFF. In nucleotides, the CDR3 is TGCGCCAGCAGCTTGGCGGGAGCGGGGGGTAACAATGAGCAGTTCTTC.

In its sample, this clone was seen a few times. The rearrangement links TRBV30 to TRBJ1-6; D is perhaps TRBD1 (6 bases). This CDR3 comprises 15 residues. Germline CDR1 GTSNPN, CDR2 SVGIG (reference sequence). The V and J ends lost 7 bases and 6 bases respectively, with 19 bases between them. The CDR3 reads CAFGGGPTFNSPLHF. The CDR3 DNA reads as TGTGCCTTTGGGGGGGGGCCAACTTTTAATTCACCCCTCCACTTT. Using reference TRBV30 and TRBJ1-6 for the parts outside the CDR3, the full variable domain is SQTIHQWPATLVQPVGSPLSLECTVEGTSNPNLYWYRQAAGRGLQLLFYSVGIGQISSEVPQNLSASRPQDRQFILSSKKLLLSDSGFYLCAFGGGPTFNSPLHFGNGTRLTVT.

The V and J genes are TRBV12-3 or TRBV12-4 and TRBJ2-7; D may be TRBD1 (6 bases). Trimming cost V 6 bases and J 2 bases, with 11 bases left between them. CDR3 length: 13 amino acids. This CDR3 reads CASSRDNPYEQYF. CDR3 in DNA: TGTGCCAGCAGCCGGGACAACCCCTACGAGCAGTACTTC.

The V and J genes are TRBV5-1 and TRBJ2-2; 11 bases are a match to TRBD2. This CDR3 is built from 15 residues. Germline loops: CDR1 SGHRS, CDR2 YFSETQ. After removal of 5 bases from V and 5 bases from J, the junction contained 5 bases not matched to a gene. The CDR3 DNA follows: TGCGCCAGCAGTAGCGGGGGGGCCCGGACCGGGGAGCTGTTTTTT. Encoded protein: CASSSGGARTGELFF.

This rearrangement joins TRBV2 to TRBJ2-5; 11 nucleotides line up with TRBD2. V gave up 6 bases and J gave up 5 bases; unmatched junction bases: 8. The CDR3 is 15 residues long. Germline CDR1 SNHLY, CDR2 FYNNEI. Here the CDR3 DNA reads TGTGCCAGCAGAACTAGCGGGGGCCGGGGGGAGACCCAGTACTTC. Protein: CASRTSGGRGETQYF.

This chain links TRBV6-5 with TRBJ1-1; D unresolved. CDR1 and CDR2 from the germline V gene are MNHEY and SVGAGI. The CDR3 runs 15 residues. Trimming stripped 0 bases from V and 5 bases from J, with 13 bases between. CDR3 amino acids: CASSYSGGGGTEAFF. As DNA, the CDR3 is TGTGCCAGCAGTTACTCCGGAGGAGGAGGGACTGAAGCTTTCTTT.

This chain uses TRBV6-2 or TRBV6-3 with TRBJ2-2; 9 nucleotides agree with TRBD2. The CDR3 totals 17 residues. Germline lookup yields CDR1 MNHEY and CDR2 SVGEGT. V trimming: 4 bases; J trimming: 0 bases; junction bases outside the gene matches: 6. CDR3 region: CASSSTLAGANTGELFF. CDR3 bases: TGTGCCAGCAGTTCTACCTTAGCGGGGGCGAACACCGGGGAGCTGTTTTTT.

This clone was seen a handful of times. The chain combines TRBV7-3 with TRBJ1-6; D is unclear. In germline, CDR1 is SGHTA, CDR2 FQGTGA. V gave up 5 bases and J gave up 9 bases, with 11 bases separating them. This CDR3 has 13 amino acids. The CDR3 DNA is TGTGCCAGCAGCCCGTCGGAGGGTTCACCCCTCCACTTT. The encoded protein is CASSPSEGSPLHF.

This clone was observed once. The chain joins TRBV30 to TRBJ2-7, with a weak D call TRBD2 (6 bases). This CDR3 has 13 amino acids. V lost 6 bases and J lost 2, with 14 bases in between. Germline V CDR1 and CDR2: GTSNPN, SVGIG (reference sequence). CDR3 nucleotides: TGTGCCTGTCATCAGGGAGGCCCCTACGAGCAGTACTTC. It yields the protein CACHQGGPYEQYF. Using reference TRBV30 and TRBJ2-7 for the parts outside the CDR3, the full variable domain is SQTIHQWPATLVQPVGSPLSLECTVEGTSNPNLYWYRQAAGRGLQLLFYSVGIGQISSEVPQNLSASRPQDRQFILSSKKLLLSDSGFYLCACHQGGPYEQYFGPGTRLTVT.

The J gene is TRBJ1-5, the V gene TRBV6-5; TRBD1 is a possible D gene (5 bases). Trimming removed 2 bases at V and 8 bases at J, with 19 bases between. The CDR3 has 16 amino acids. CDR1 and CDR2 (germline): MNHEY, SVGAGI. CDR3 DNA: TGTGCCAGCAGTTACACCTGGGGGGGGAGGAGCGAGCCCCAGCATTTT. Translated, it gives CASSYTWGGRSEPQHF.

This chain uses TRBV27 with TRBJ2-1; 11 positions match TRBD2. The V segment lost 2 bases and the J segment 7 bases; nucleotides outside the gene matches: 16. The CDR3 is 19 residues long. Germline V gene sequence: CDR1 MNHEY, CDR2 SMNVEV (reference sequence). The CDR3 sequence: CASSLRSIAGGPLKNEQFF. DNA of the CDR3: TGTGCCAGCAGTTTAAGGAGCATAGCGGGAGGGCCTTTGAAGAATGAGCAGTTCTTC.

V and J are TRBV5-1 and TRBJ2-2; possible D gene TRBD1, 7 bases. The length of the CDR3 is 16 residues. Germline CDR1 reads SGHRS; CDR2 reads YFSETQ. The V end lost 3 bases, the J end lost 5 bases, and 17 bases lay between the germline ends. CDR3 amino acids: CASSSSVRGRTGELFF. The DNA for the CDR3 is TGCGCCAGCAGCTCCTCGGTCAGGGGGAGGACCGGGGAGCTGTTTTTT.